This T cell receptor (beta chain) was found in a study of regulatory dendritic cells for organ transplantation (dated by TCRdb to the late 2010s). Regarding the complete study: TCRbeta repertoires were sequenced from sorted naive and memory CD4+ and CD8+ T cells before and after allostimulation with regulatory or mature dendritic cells. What the authors observed across the whole study: Only a couple of subjects were sequenced, and the authors noted considerable between-individual heterogeneity in the alloreactive memory CD8+ T cell pool. Of the resting subsets, memory CD8+ T cells had the largest number of alloreactive TCR clonotypes. Expansion of memory CD8+ clones was induced by allostimulation in both subjects, but more limited expansion appeared to be induced by regulatory dendritic cells than by mature dendritic cells. The repertoires of naive CD4+ and CD8+ T cells were highly diverse, while memory cell repertoires were less diverse, with memory CD8+ cells being the most oligoclonal.

After removal of 6 bases from V and 1 base from J, the junction retains 12 bases not matched to a gene. The CDR3 measures 17 amino acids from cysteine to phenylalanine. Of all the DNA, just the CDR3 is kept, 51 bases in frame from base 1. CDR1 and CDR2, looked up from the germline V gene (reference sequence), are WNHNN and SYGVQD. TCRbeta CDR3 regions were amplified by multiplexed two-step PCR using Vbeta-specific forward primers and Jbeta-specific reverse primers. Through the immunoSEQ service, the TCRbeta libraries were run on an Illumina instrument for sequencing. The authors' pipeline ran thus. V, D and J genes were assigned using IMGT annotation, and counts were corrected for multiplex PCR bias using synthetic CDR3 analogues. Repertoire clonality was computed in the immunoSEQ Analyzer as one minus normalized Shannon entropy. Fisher's exact test with Benjamini-Hochberg false discovery rate control was used to define clonal expansion, with two-tailed P<0.01. TCRdb holds this immuneACCESS table with in-frame rearrangements only. Some clones are missing; in checked studies, unresolved V genes explain under half, and the rest has no known cause. The V and J calls and clone size were taken over from that table, and D and trimming were inferred from the DNA. The sample includes some 40,000 clones, with 75% to 95% observed a single time. Around 0.11% of the sample lies in the top ten.

In regard to this clone: Its recognized antigen is unknown. There are no base qualities to consult, and no much larger clone falls within one base.

FACS was used to sort naive T cells as CD45RA+ cells and memory T cells as CD45RO+ CD4+ or CD8+ cells. A couple of healthy control subjects provided the T cells used for TCR sequencing. For the mixed lymphocyte reactions, sorted T cell subsets left unstimulated acted as baseline controls. The Qiagen DNeasy Blood & Tissue Kit was used for extraction of genomic DNA. The sequenced sample consisted of naive CD8+ T cells from blood. The sample's cell subset or site, from its label and the paper: CD45RA+ naive T cells. This clonotype was sampled from a human donor in good health. The sequence joins TRBV10-1 to TRBJ2-3, with 8 middle bases fitting TRBD1. CDR3 sequence: CASSGPKTGEGTDTQYF. The sequenced DNA is TGCGCCAGCAGCGGGCCGAAGACAGGGGAAGGCACAGATACGCAGTATTTT.